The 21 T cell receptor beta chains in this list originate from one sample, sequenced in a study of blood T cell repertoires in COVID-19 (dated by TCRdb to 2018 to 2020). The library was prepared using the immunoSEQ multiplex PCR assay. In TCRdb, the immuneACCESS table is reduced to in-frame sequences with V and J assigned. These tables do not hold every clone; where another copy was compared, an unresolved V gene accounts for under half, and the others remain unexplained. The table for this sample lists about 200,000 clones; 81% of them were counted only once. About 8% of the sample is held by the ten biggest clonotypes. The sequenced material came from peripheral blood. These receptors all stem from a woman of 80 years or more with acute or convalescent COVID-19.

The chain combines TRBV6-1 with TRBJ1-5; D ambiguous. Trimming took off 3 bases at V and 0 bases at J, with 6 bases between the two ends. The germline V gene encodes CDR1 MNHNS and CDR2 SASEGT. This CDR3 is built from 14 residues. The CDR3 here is CASSDNPSNQPQHF. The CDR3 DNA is TGTGCCAGCAGTGATAATCCTAGCAATCAGCCCCAGCATTTT.

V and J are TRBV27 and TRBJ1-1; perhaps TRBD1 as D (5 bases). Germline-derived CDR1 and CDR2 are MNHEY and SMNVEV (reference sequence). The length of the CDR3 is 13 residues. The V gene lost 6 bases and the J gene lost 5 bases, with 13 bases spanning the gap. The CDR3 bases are TGTGCCAGCAGGGACACCCTGAGAACTGAAGCTTTCTTT. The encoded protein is CASRDTLRTEAFF.

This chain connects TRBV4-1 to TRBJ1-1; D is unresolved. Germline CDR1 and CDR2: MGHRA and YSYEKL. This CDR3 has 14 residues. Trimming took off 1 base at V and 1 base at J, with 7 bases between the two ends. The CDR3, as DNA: TGCGCCAGCAGCCAAGGGGGAGGGAACACTGAAGCTTTCTTT. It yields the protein CASSQGGGNTEAFF.

In nucleotides, the CDR3 is TGTGCCAGCAGCCCCTTGGATACGCAGTATTTT. It is translated as CASSPLDTQYF. This sequence joins TRBV2 and TRBJ2-3, with D unclear. V lost 6 bases and J lost 6, with 7 bases in between. Per germline, CDR1 SNHLY and CDR2 FYNNEI. The CDR3 spans 11 residues.

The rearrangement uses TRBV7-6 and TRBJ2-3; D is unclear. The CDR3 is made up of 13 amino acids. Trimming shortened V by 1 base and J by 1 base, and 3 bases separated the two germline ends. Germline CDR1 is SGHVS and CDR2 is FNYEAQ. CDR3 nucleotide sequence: TGTGCCAGCAGCTTAGGAGGCACAGATACGCAGTATTTT. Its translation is CASSLGGTDTQYF.

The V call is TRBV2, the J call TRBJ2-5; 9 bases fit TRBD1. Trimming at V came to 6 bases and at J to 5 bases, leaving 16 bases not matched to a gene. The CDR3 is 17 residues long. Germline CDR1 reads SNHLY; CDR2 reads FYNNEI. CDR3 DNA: TGTGCCAGCAGGGCCGGGACAGGGCAGGTGGGGTTGGAGACCCAGTACTTC. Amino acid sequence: CASRAGTGQVGLETQYF. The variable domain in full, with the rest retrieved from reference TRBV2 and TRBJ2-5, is EPEVTQTPSHQVTQMGQEVILRCVPISNHLYFYWYRQILGQKVEFLVSFYNNEISEKSEIFDDQFSVERPDGSNFTLKIRSTKLEDSAMYFCASRAGTGQVGLETQYFGPGTRLLVL.

For the CDR3, the DNA is TGTGCCAGTAGCCAAGGGGTGGCAGAAAAACTGTTTTTT. It specifies CASSQGVAEKLFF. This chain connects TRBV19 to TRBJ1-4; tentative D call: TRBD1 (5 bases). The germline V and J ends were trimmed by 6 bases and 8 bases, with 13 bases remaining between them. In germline, CDR1 is LNHDA, CDR2 SQIVND (reference sequence). The CDR3 length is 13 residues.

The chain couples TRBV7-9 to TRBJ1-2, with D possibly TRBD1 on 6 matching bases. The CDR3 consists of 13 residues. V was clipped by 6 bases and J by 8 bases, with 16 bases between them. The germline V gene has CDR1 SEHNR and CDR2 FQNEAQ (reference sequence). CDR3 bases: TGTGCCAGCAGTCTAACAGGGAGTGAAGGCTACACCTTC. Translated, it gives CASSLTGSEGYTF.

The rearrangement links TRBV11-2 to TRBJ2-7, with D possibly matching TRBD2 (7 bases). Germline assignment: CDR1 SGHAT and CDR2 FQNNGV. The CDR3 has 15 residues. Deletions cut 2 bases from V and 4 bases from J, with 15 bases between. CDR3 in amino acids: CASSLLQGGGYEQYF. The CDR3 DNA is TGTGCCAGCAGCTTACTTCAGGGAGGGGGGTACGAGCAGTACTTC.

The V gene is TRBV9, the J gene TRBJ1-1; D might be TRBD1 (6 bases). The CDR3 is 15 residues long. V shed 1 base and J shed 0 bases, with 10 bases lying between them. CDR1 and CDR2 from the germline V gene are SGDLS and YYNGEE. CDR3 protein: CASSVQGQLNTEAFF. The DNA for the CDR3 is TGTGCCAGCAGCGTACAAGGACAGTTGAACACTGAAGCTTTCTTT.

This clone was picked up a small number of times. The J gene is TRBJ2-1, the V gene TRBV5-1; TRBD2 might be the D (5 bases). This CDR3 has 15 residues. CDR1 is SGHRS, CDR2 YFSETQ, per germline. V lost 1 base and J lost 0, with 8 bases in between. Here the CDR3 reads CASSLNGISYNEQFF. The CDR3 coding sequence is TGCGCCAGCAGCTTGAACGGGATCTCCTACAATGAGCAGTTCTTC. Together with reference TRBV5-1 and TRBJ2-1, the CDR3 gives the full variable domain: KAGVTQTPRYLIKTRGQQVTLSCSPISGHRSVSWYQQTPGQGLQFLFEYFSETQRNKGNFPGRFSGRQFSNSRSEMNVSTLELGDSALYLCASSLNGISYNEQFFGPGTRLTVL.

This CDR3 is CASSSRGQGYTF. The CDR3 DNA reads as TGTGCCAGCTCTTCTCGGGGACAAGGCTACACCTTC. The genes are TRBV6-5 and TRBJ1-2; the D gene is possibly TRBD1 (6 bases). The CDR3 sequence is 12 residues long. The germline CDR1 and CDR2 sequences are MNHEY and SVGAGI. V lost 8 bases and J 8 bases, leaving 15 bases between the germline ends.

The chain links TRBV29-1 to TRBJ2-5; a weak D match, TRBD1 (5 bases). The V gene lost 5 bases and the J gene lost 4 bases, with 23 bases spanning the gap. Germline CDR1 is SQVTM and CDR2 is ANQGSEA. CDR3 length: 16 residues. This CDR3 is CSVFLWGTGERETQYF. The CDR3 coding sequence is TGCAGCGTTTTCCTCTGGGGAACAGGAGAGAGAGAGACCCAGTACTTC.

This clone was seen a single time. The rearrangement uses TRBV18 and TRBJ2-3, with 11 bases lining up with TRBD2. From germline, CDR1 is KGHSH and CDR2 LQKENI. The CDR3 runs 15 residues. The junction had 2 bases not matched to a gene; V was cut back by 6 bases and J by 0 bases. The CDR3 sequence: CASSGTSGSTDTQYF. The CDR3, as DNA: TGTGCCAGCTCTGGGACTAGCGGTAGCACAGATACGCAGTATTTT.

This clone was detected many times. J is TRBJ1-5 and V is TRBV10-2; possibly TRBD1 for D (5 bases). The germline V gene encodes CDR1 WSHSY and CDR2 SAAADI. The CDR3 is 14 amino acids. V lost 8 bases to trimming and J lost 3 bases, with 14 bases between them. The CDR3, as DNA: TGCGCCAGCGGACTAGGGGAAAACAATCAGCCCCAGCATTTT. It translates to CASGLGENNQPQHF.

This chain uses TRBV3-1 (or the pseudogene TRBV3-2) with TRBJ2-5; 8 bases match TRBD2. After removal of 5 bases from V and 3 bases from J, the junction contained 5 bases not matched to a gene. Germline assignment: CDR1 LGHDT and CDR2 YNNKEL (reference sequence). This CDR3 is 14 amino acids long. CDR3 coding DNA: TGTGCCAGCAGCACTGTCGGGGGGGAAGAGACCCAGTACTTC. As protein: CASSTVGGEETQYF.

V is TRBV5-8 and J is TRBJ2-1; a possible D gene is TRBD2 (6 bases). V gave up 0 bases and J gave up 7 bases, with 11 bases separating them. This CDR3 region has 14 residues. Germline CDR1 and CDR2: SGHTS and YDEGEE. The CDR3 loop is CASSLAAGWNEQFF. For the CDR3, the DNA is TGTGCCAGCAGCTTGGCGGCGGGGTGGAATGAGCAGTTCTTC.

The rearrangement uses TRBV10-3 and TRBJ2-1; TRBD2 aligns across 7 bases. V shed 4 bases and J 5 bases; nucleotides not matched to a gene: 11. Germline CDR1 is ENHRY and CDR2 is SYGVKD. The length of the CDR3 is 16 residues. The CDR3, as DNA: TGTGCCATCAGTGCCCCACTAGGCGGGAGTGACAATGAGCAGTTCTTC. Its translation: CAISAPLGGSDNEQFF.

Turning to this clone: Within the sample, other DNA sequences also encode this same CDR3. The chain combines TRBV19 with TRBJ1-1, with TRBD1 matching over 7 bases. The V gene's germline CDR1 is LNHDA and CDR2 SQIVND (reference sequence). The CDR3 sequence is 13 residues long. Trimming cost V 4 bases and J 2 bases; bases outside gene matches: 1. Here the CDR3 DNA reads TGTGCCAGTAGTAGACAGGGTAACACTGAAGCTTTCTTT. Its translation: CASSRQGNTEAFF.

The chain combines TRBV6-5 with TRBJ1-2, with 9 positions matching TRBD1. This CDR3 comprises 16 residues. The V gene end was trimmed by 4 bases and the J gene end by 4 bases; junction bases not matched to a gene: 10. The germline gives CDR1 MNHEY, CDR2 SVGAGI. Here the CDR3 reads CASSSPGQGVGYGYTF. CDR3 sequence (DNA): TGTGCCAGCAGTTCCCCGGGACAGGGAGTAGGCTATGGCTACACCTTC.

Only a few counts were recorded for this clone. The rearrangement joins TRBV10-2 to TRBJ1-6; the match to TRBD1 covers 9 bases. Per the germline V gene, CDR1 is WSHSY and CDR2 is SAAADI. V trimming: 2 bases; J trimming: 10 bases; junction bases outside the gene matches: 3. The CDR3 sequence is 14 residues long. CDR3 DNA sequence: TGCGCCAGCAGTGAGACAGGGGGCCGGTCACCCCTCCACTTT. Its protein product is CASSETGGRSPLHF.